These 3 T cell receptor beta chains share one sample of origin, sequenced in a study of cytomegalovirus exposure and HLA in healthy donors. The assay was immunoSEQ multiplex PCR, and TCRdb's table has in-frame clones only and misses some. The sample lists tens of thousands of clones; around 95% were seen once. The sample taken for sequencing was PBMCs. These receptor sequences come from a woman aged 18-35 years in good health and CMV-seropositive.

The rearrangement uses TRBV30 and TRBJ1-2; 10 bases agree with TRBD1. CDR3 size: 15 residues. V shed 1 base, J shed 3 bases, and the junction held 5 bases outside the gene matches. Per germline, CDR1 GTSNPN and CDR2 SVGIG (reference sequence). The CDR3 here is CAWSAGTGAYYGYTF. The CDR3 coding sequence is TGTGCCTGGAGTGCAGGGACAGGGGCATACTATGGCTACACCTTC.

The genes are TRBV4-1 and TRBJ2-7; TRBD1 agrees at 9 bases. Germline V gives CDR1 MGHRA, CDR2 YSYEKL. After removal of 1 base from V and 1 base from J, the junction contained 8 bases not matched to a gene. This CDR3 contains 17 residues. CDR3 nucleotide sequence: TGCGCCAGCAGCCAAGGTGCGGGACAGGGTCTGTCCTACGAGCAGTACTTC. Translating gives CASSQGAGQGLSYEQYF.

The gene calls are TRBV6-5 and TRBJ1-2; TRBD1 matches at 10 bases. V dropped 11 bases and J dropped 4; count of bases not matched to a gene: 4. The CDR3 totals 12 residues. The germline CDR1 and CDR2 sequences are MNHEY and SVGAGI. The CDR3 protein is CASGTGAYGYTF. CDR3 in DNA: TGTGCCTCCGGGACAGGGGCCTATGGCTACACCTTC.